Included here is one T cell receptor beta chain sequence, with context. This specimen comes from a study of blood T cell repertoires in COVID-19. Study overall: COVID-19 samples collected from the United States, Italy and Spain covered acute and convalescent phases. Sample material is recorded as cDNA or gDNA derived from T cells, B-cell-depleted T cells, or PBMCs.

Germline CDR1 and CDR2: MNHEY and SMNVEV (reference sequence). J was trimmed by 7 bases and V by 8 bases; bases with no gene match: 7. The CDR3 runs 14 residues. In the study's own analysis: How many nucleated cells were present was estimated from reference gene primer amplification. The repertoire was sequenced with immunoSEQ multiplex PCR; TCRdb's copy has only in-frame clones and lacks some. The V and J calls and clone size were taken over from that table, and D and trimming were inferred from the DNA. The data show 250,000 to 350,000 clones, with around 88% seen just once and approximately 2.2% held by the top ten.

The chain carries TRBV27 and TRBJ1-6, with 8 bases fitting TRBD1. Sequenced material: peripheral blood. The sequence came from a woman aged 25 to 45 who had recovered from COVID-19. CDR3 coding DNA: TGTGCCAGCGGACTGACAGGGGTAAATTCACCCCTCCACTTT. Amino acid sequence: CASGLTGVNSPLHF.